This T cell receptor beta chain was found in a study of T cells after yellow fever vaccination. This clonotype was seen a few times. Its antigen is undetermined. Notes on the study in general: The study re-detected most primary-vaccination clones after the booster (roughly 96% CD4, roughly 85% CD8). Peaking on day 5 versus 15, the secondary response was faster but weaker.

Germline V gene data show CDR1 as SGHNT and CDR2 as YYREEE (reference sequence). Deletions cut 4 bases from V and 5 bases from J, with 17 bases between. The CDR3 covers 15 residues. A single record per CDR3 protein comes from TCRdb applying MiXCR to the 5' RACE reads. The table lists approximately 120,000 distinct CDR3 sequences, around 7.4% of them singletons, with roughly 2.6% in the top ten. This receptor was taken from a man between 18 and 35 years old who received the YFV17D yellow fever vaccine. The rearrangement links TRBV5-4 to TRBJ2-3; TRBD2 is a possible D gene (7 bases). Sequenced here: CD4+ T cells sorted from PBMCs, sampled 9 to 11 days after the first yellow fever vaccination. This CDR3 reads CASSGGGGAGDTQYF. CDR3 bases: TGTGCCAGCAGCGGTGGTGGGGGGGCAGGAGATACGCAGTATTTT.